A selection of T cell receptor beta chains follows, all from one sample in a study of control samples from healthy donors and cancer patients. Sequencing was performed with immunoSEQ multiplex PCR; in TCRdb, only in-frame clones are kept and a portion is missing. In the table there are approximately 90,000 clones, about 84% of which are singletons. Input material: blood. These receptors were collected from a woman in her thirties or forties in good health. Both conserved end residues are part of each CDR3. D genes are given only for firm matches. Where a row states a size, it is once, few, many or the class of an expanded clone; other rows omit it.

>TRBV21-1|-|-|TRBJ1-2
CASSKGRDSNYGYTF
TGTGCCAGCAGCAAAGGAAGGGACAGCAACTATGGCTACACCTTC
>TRBV9|few|TRBD2|TRBJ2-7
CASSVSGGSEQYF
TGTGCCAGCAGCGTCAGCGGGGGGAGCGAGCAGTACTTC
>TRBV7-8|-|-|TRBJ1-3
CASSSGHPSGNTIYF
TGTGCCAGCAGCTCGGGACACCCGTCTGGAAACACCATATATTTT
>TRBV18|-|-|TRBJ1-6
CASSPRSYNSPLHF
TGTGCCAGCTCACCACGATCCTATAATTCACCCCTCCACTTT
>TRBV5-6|-|TRBD1|TRBJ1-1
CASSLSEGAWTEAFF
TGTGCCAGCAGCTTGTCTGAGGGGGCATGGACTGAAGCTTTCTTT
>TRBV10-1|-|-|TRBJ2-1
CASSDHSRLRDEQFF
TGCGCCAGCAGTGACCACAGCCGCCTTCGGGATGAGCAGTTCTTC
>TRBV6-5|once|-|TRBJ1-4
CASSYLAGATNEKLFF
TGTGCCAGCAGTTACCTCGCCGGGGCGACTAATGAAAAACTGTTTTTT
>TRBV12-3/TRBV12-4|-|-|TRBJ2-3
CASSSLTDTQYF
TGTGCCAGCAGTTCCCTCACAGATACGCAGTATTTT
>TRBV6-2/TRBV6-3|-|-|TRBJ2-7
CASSYEWRTEEYF
TGTGCCAGCAGTTACGAATGGCGGACCGAGGAGTACTTC
>TRBV7-8|-|-|TRBJ1-2
CASSLRERQNKRGYTF
TGTGCCAGCAGCTTAAGGGAGAGACAGAACAAAAGGGGCTACACCTTC
>TRBV19|-|-|TRBJ1-1
CASGGGWGTEAFF
TGTGCCAGTGGGGGAGGTTGGGGCACTGAAGCTTTCTTT
>TRBV9|once|-|TRBJ1-4
CASSRDVATNEKLFF
TGTGCCAGCAGCCGAGACGTTGCAACTAATGAAAAACTGTTTTTT
>TRBV6-6|-|-|TRBJ1-2
CASSYSLLGGSGYTF
TGTGCCAGCAGTTACTCCCTTTTGGGGGGCAGTGGCTACACCTTC
>TRBV5-1|once|TRBD2|TRBJ2-2
CASSLTSATGELFF
TGCGCCAGCAGCTTGACTAGCGCTACCGGGGAGCTGTTTTTT
>TRBV25-1|-|TRBD1|TRBJ2-2
CASSGRTGVPGELFF
TGTGCCAGCAGTGGACGGACAGGGGTTCCCGGGGAGCTGTTTTTT
>TRBV27|-|TRBD1|TRBJ2-7
CASSLGDRSYEQYF
TGTGCCAGCAGTTTAGGGGACAGGTCCTACGAGCAGTACTTC
>TRBV10-3|-|-|TRBJ1-1
CAISATGTNTEAFF
TGTGCCATCAGTGCTACAGGGACGAACACTGAAGCTTTCTTT
>TRBV11-3|-|-|TRBJ1-1
CASSLSRGANEAFF
TGTGCCAGCAGCTTAAGCAGGGGCGCAAATGAAGCTTTCTTT